This T cell receptor beta chain derives from a study of blood T cells in healthy people across ages. CDR1 and CDR2 from the germline V gene are SQVTM and ANQGSEA. The ends lost 6 bases at V and 11 bases at J; junction bases unmatched: 8. The CDR3 contains 11 residues. At least ten counts were recorded for this clonotype. Alongside a J-beta primer mix, a sample-barcoded 5' primer served in a second PCR lasting roughly 6 to 11 cycles. From the 5' RACE reads, TCRdb called clonotypes with MiXCR, one entry per CDR3 protein. The sample has about 810,000 distinct CDR3 sequences, under 40% seen once; the top ten hold 13%.

The sample taken for sequencing was blood. The J gene is TRBJ2-5, the V gene TRBV29-1; 8 bases are a match to TRBD2. This receptor was identified in a young man in good health. Written as DNA, the CDR3 is TGCAGCGTCCCGACCGGGAGGGAGCAGTACTTC. This gives the protein CSVPTGREQYF.